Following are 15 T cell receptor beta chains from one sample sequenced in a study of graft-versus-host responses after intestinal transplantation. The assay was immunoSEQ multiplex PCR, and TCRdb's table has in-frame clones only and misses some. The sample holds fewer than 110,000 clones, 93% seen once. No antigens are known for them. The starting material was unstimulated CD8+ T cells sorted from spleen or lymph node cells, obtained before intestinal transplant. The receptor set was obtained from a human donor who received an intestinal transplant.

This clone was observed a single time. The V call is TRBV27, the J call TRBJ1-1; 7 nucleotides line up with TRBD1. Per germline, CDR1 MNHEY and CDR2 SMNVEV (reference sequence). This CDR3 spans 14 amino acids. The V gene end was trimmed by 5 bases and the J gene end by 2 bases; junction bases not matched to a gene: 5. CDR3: CASSRGDSNTEAFF. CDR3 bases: TGTGCCAGCAGTCGGGGGGACAGTAACACTGAAGCTTTCTTT.

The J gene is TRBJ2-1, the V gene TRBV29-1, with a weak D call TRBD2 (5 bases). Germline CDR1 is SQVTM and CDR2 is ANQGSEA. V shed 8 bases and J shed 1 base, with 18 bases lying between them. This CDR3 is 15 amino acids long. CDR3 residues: CSFRAPRESYNEQFF. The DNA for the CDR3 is TGCAGCTTCCGCGCCCCGAGGGAATCCTACAATGAGCAGTTCTTC.

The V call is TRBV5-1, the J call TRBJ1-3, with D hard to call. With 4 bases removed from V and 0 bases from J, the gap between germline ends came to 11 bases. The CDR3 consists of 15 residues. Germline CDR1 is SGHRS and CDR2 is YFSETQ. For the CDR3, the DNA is TGCGCCAGCAGCCCCCCCACCCGCTCTGGAAACACCATATATTTT. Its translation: CASSPPTRSGNTIYF. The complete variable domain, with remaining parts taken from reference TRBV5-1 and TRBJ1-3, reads KAGVTQTPRYLIKTRGQQVTLSCSPISGHRSVSWYQQTPGQGLQFLFEYFSETQRNKGNFPGRFSGRQFSNSRSEMNVSTLELGDSALYLCASSPPTRSGNTIYFGEGSWLTVV.

The CDR3 sequence: CASSQRDNLNNEQFF. The CDR3 DNA reads as TGTGCCAGCAGCCAAAGGGACAATTTAAACAATGAGCAGTTCTTC. The rearrangement links TRBV4-2 to TRBJ2-1, with TRBD1 as a possible D gene (6 bases). Trimming shortened V by 2 bases and J by 5 bases, and 13 bases separated the two germline ends. From germline, CDR1 is LGHNA and CDR2 YNFKEQ. The CDR3 consists of 15 residues.

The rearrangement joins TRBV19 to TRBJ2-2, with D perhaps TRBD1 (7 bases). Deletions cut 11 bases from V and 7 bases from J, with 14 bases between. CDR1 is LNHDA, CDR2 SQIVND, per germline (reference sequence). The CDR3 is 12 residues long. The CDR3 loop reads CAARGVGGELFF. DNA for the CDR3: TGTGCCGCCAGGGGGGTTGGCGGGGAGCTGTTTTTT.

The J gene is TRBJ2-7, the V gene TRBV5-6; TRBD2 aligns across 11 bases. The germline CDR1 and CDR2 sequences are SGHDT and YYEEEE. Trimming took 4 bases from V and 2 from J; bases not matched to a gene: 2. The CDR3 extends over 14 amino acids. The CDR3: CASSPGLAAYEQYF. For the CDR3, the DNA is TGTGCCAGCAGCCCGGGACTAGCGGCCTACGAGCAGTACTTC.

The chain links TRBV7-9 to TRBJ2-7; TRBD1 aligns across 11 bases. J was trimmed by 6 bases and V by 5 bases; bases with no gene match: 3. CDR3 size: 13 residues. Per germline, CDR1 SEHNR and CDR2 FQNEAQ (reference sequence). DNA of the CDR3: TGTGCCAGCAGCGGACAGGGGGCTGGCGAGCAGTACTTC. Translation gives CASSGQGAGEQYF.

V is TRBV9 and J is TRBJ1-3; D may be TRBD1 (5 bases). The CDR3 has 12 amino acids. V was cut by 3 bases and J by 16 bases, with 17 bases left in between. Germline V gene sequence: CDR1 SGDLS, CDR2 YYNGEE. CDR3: CASSDGAGVVYF. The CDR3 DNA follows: TGTGCCAGCAGCGATGGGGCCGGGGTAGTCTATTTT.

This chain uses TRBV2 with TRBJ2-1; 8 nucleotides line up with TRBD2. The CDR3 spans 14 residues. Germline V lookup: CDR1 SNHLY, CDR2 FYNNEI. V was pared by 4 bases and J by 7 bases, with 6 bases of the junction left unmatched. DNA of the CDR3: TGTGCCAGCAGTGCAACGGGGGGGCCAAATGAGCAGTTCTTC. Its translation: CASSATGGPNEQFF.

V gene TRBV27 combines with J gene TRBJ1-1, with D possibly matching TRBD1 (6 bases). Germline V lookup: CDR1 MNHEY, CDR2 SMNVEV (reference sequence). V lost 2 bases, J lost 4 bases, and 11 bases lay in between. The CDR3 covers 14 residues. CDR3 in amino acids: CASSLGGASTEAFF. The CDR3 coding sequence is TGTGCCAGCAGTTTAGGGGGGGCAAGCACTGAAGCTTTCTTT.

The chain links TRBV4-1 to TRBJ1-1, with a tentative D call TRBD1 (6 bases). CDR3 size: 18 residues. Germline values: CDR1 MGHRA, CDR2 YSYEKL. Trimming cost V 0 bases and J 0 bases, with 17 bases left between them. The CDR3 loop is CASSQDWATGGLNTEAFF. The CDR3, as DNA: TGCGCCAGCAGCCAAGATTGGGCCACCGGGGGGCTGAACACTGAAGCTTTCTTT.

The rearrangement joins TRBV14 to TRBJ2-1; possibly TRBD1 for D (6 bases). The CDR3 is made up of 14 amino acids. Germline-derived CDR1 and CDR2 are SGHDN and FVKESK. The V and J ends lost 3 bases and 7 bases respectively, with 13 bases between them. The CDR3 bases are TGTGCCAGCAGCCATTCGGCAGGGGTGAATGAGCAGTTCTTC. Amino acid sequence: CASSHSAGVNEQFF.

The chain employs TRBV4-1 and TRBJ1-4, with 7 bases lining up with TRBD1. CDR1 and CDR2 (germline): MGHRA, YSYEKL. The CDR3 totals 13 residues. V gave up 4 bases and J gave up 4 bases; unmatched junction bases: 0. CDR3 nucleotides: TGCGCCAGCAGCCGGGACAGTAATGAAAAACTGTTTTTT. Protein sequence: CASSRDSNEKLFF.

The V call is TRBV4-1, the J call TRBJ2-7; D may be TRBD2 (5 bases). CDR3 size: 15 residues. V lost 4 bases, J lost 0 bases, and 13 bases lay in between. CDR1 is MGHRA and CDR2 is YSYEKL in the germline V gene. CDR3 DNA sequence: TGCGCCAGCAGCCCGTCACGAGGGAACTCCTACGAGCAGTACTTC. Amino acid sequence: CASSPSRGNSYEQYF.

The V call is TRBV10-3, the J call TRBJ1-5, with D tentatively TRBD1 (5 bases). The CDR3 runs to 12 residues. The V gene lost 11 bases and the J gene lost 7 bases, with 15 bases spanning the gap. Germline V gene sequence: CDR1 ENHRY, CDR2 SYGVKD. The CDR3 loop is CASGEGRQPQHF. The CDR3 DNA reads TGTGCCTCCGGGGAGGGACGACAGCCCCAGCATTTT.